The 12 T cell receptor beta chains reported below all come from one sample, sequenced in a study of blood T cell repertoires in COVID-19. Produced via immunoSEQ multiplex PCR; TCRdb's table is partial and in-frame only. The sample has about 75,000 clones; around 84% are singletons. The specimen was peripheral blood. These receptors were taken from a woman aged 50 to 60 with acute or convalescent COVID-19.

The V call is TRBV19, the J call TRBJ1-2; 8 bases align to TRBD1. After removal of 4 bases from V and 7 bases from J, the junction contained 11 bases not matched to a gene. CDR3 length: 15 residues. Germline-derived CDR1 and CDR2 are LNHDA and SQIVND (reference sequence). The CDR3 reads CASSTWTGLQFGYTF. CDR3 nucleotide sequence: TGTGCCAGTAGTACCTGGACAGGGCTTCAGTTTGGCTACACCTTC.

The chain couples TRBV4-1 to TRBJ2-5; D perhaps matches TRBD1 (6 bases). V gave up 2 bases and J gave up 1 base, with 20 bases separating them. The CDR3 loop spans 18 amino acids. Germline CDR1 reads MGHRA; CDR2 reads YSYEKL. The CDR3 sequence is CASSQQSSGRGLQETQYF. DNA of the CDR3: TGCGCCAGCAGCCAACAGTCATCCGGCAGGGGCCTCCAAGAGACCCAGTACTTC.

The rearrangement joins TRBV7-9 to TRBJ2-7; D gene ambiguous. Germline V gives CDR1 SEHNR, CDR2 FQNEAQ (reference sequence). The ends were cut back, 1 base at V and 3 bases at J, with 13 bases in the middle. The CDR3 totals 15 residues. CDR3 region: CASSLVSGGHYEQYF. DNA for the CDR3: TGTGCCAGCAGCTTAGTTTCCGGCGGCCACTACGAGCAGTACTTC. Together with reference TRBV7-9 and TRBJ2-7, the CDR3 gives the full variable domain: DTGVSQNPRHKITKRGQNVTFRCDPISEHNRLYWYRQTLGQGPEFLTYFQNEAQLEKSRLLSDRFSAERPKGSFSTLEIQRTEQGDSAMYLCASSLVSGGHYEQYFGPGTRLTVT.

Concerning this clone itself: Other DNA sequences within the sample encode an identical CDR3. The gene calls are TRBV4-1 and TRBJ1-1; no clear D. The CDR3 is made up of 16 amino acids. Germline CDR1 reads MGHRA; CDR2 reads YSYEKL. Trimming shortened V by 0 bases and J by 1 base, and 12 bases separated the two germline ends. The CDR3 sequence: CASSQEAGLGNTEAFF. The CDR3 nucleotides are TGCGCCAGCAGCCAAGAAGCAGGTCTGGGGAACACTGAAGCTTTCTTT.

CDR3: CASSLLGGAGELFF. The CDR3 DNA sequence: TGCGCCAGCAGCTTGTTAGGTGGAGCCGGGGAGCTGTTTTTT. The V and J genes are TRBV5-1 and TRBJ2-2; D is uncertain. This CDR3 comprises 14 residues. The germline V gene has CDR1 SGHRS and CDR2 YFSETQ. Trimming removed 1 base from V and 6 bases from J, with 10 bases in between.

This clone showed up just once. The rearrangement joins TRBV4-1 to TRBJ1-5; no definite D call. Germline assignment: CDR1 MGHRA and CDR2 YSYEKL. V was cut by 4 bases and J by 5 bases, with 12 bases left in between. CDR3 size: 14 residues. The CDR3 sequence is CASSPQNQDQPQHF. The CDR3 coding sequence is TGCGCCAGCAGCCCTCAAAATCAGGATCAGCCCCAGCATTTT.

J is TRBJ2-1 and V is TRBV19, with D possibly TRBD1 on 6 matching bases. The CDR3 runs 16 residues. V was shortened by 3 bases and J by 2 bases, with 14 bases between the two germline ends. Per the germline V gene, CDR1 is LNHDA and CDR2 is SQIVND (reference sequence). In DNA form, the CDR3 reads TGTGCCAGTAGTATCCCCCAGGGGCTAACCTACAATGAGCAGTTCTTC. The encoded protein is CASSIPQGLTYNEQFF.

This rearrangement joins TRBV27 to TRBJ1-5; 7 nucleotides line up with TRBD1. The trim removed 3 bases at V and 3 bases at J, leaving 11 bases unmatched. CDR3 length: 17 residues. CDR1 is MNHEY and CDR2 is SMNVEV in the germline V gene (reference sequence). CDR3 amino acids: CASSFVGGTANNQPQHF. In DNA, the CDR3 is TGTGCCAGCAGTTTCGTAGGTGGGACAGCCAACAATCAGCCCCAGCATTTT.

The J gene is TRBJ2-5, the V gene TRBV15, with TRBD1 matching over 9 bases. The trim removed 4 bases at V and 5 bases at J, leaving 11 bases unmatched. The CDR3 is 16 residues long. CDR1 is LNHNV and CDR2 is YYDKDF in the germline V gene (reference sequence). This CDR3 reads CATSKDTGTGLETQYF. DNA of the CDR3: TGTGCCACCAGCAAAGATACCGGGACAGGGTTGGAGACCCAGTACTTC.

J is TRBJ1-1 and V is TRBV4-2; 7 bases are a match to TRBD1. The germline gives CDR1 LGHNA, CDR2 YNFKEQ. Trimming removed 1 base from V and 0 bases from J; junction bases left unmatched: 5. This CDR3 spans 16 amino acids. The CDR3 DNA reads TGTGCCAGCAGCCAAGGGGCAGGGGGACTGAACACTGAAGCTTTCTTT. Its translation: CASSQGAGGLNTEAFF.

The chain recombines TRBV5-8 with TRBJ1-2; 11 nucleotides agree with TRBD1. The germline gives CDR1 SGHTS, CDR2 YDEGEE. This CDR3 comprises 14 residues. Trimming cost V 4 bases and J 7 bases; bases outside gene matches: 6. The CDR3 nucleotides are TGTGCCAGCAGCGCAGGACAGGGGGCGCTTGGCTACACCTTC. It yields the protein CASSAGQGALGYTF.

The chain is built from TRBV29-1 and TRBJ2-3, with TRBD1 matching 11 bases. The germline CDR1 and CDR2 sequences are SQVTM and ANQGSEA. The CDR3 is 18 residues long. Unmatched junction bases numbered 15, after V lost 6 bases and J lost 1 base. CDR3 residues: CSVARYPGQGGGTDTQYF. In DNA, the CDR3 is TGCAGCGTGGCCCGTTACCCGGGACAGGGGGGAGGCACAGATACGCAGTATTTT.